The next 20 T cell receptor beta chains were all read from a single sample in a study of STAT3 mutations in large granular lymphocyte leukemia. The table came from immunoSEQ multiplex PCR; TCRdb's copy has only in-frame clones and leaves some out. The table has more than 10,000 clones, about 84% seen once. Study-wide points: At least one immunodominant TCR beta clonotype appeared in every T-cell large granular lymphocyte leukemia patient.

Their target antigens are unknown. Sequences were obtained from peripheral blood mononuclear cells. These receptors all come from a man aged 60 to 69 with T-cell large granular lymphocyte leukemia. Some clones in this sample may be carry-over from other donors' samples.

The chain is built from TRBV5-1 and TRBJ1-5; D unresolved. Germline assignment: CDR1 SGHRS and CDR2 YFSETQ. With 0 bases removed from V and 0 bases from J, the gap between germline ends came to 7 bases. The CDR3 length is 15 residues. The CDR3 is CASSLDGYSNQPQHF. For the CDR3, the DNA is TGCGCCAGCAGCTTGGATGGGTATAGCAATCAGCCCCAGCATTTT.

The rearrangement uses TRBV5-1 and TRBJ2-3; D may be TRBD2 (5 bases). This CDR3 is 16 amino acids long. Germline-derived CDR1 and CDR2 are SGHRS and YFSETQ. V was shortened by 0 bases and J by 0 bases, with 11 bases between the two germline ends. For the CDR3, the DNA is TGCGCCAGCAGCTTGGACAGCGGTCTCAGCACAGATACGCAGTATTTT. Its translation is CASSLDSGLSTDTQYF.

The rearrangement uses TRBV18 and TRBJ2-5; D perhaps matches TRBD2 (5 bases). V lost 0 bases and J lost 5, with 10 bases in between. The CDR3 length is 14 residues. CDR1 and CDR2 (germline): KGHSH, LQKENI. The CDR3 spells CASSPPEGWETQYF. DNA of the CDR3: TGTGCCAGCTCACCACCCGAGGGCTGGGAGACCCAGTACTTC.

The chain is built from TRBV28 and TRBJ2-5; D remains unclear. This CDR3 spans 11 amino acids. V shed 4 bases and J shed 3 bases, with 3 bases lying between them. Germline values: CDR1 MDHEN, CDR2 SYDVKM. CDR3 region: CASSSEETQYF. In DNA form, the CDR3 reads TGTGCCAGCAGTTCAGAAGAGACCCAGTACTTC.

This sequence joins TRBV28 and TRBJ2-2, with D unresolved. The length of the CDR3 is 16 residues. CDR1 and CDR2 from the germline V gene are MDHEN and SYDVKM. Trimming removed 7 bases from V and 6 bases from J, with 21 bases in between. The CDR3 loop is CASTSDRASRAGELFF. CDR3 DNA: TGTGCCAGCACCTCGGACCGGGCCTCAAGGGCCGGGGAGCTGTTTTTT. The full variable domain, with the rest looked up from reference TRBV28 and TRBJ2-2, is DVKVTQSSRYLVKRTGEKVFLECVQDMDHENMFWYRQDPGLGLRLIYFSYDVKMKEKGDIPEGYSVSREKKERFSLILESASTNQTSMYLCASTSDRASRAGELFFGEGSRLTVL.

J is TRBJ2-4 and V is TRBV5-4; D possibly corresponds to TRBD2 (5 bases). From germline, CDR1 is SGHNT and CDR2 YYREEE (reference sequence). The V and J ends lost 7 bases and 5 bases respectively, with 13 bases between them. This CDR3 has 13 residues. The CDR3 bases are TGTGCCAGCGGCGTCGCGGGCCAAAACATTCAGTACTTC. The encoded protein is CASGVAGQNIQYF.

This rearrangement joins TRBV19 to TRBJ1-4; 7 bases map to TRBD1. Germline V gene data show CDR1 as LNHDA and CDR2 as SQIVND (reference sequence). The V gene end was trimmed by 7 bases and the J gene end by 7 bases; junction bases not matched to a gene: 12. CDR3 length: 15 residues. The CDR3 protein is CASNPNDRAVEKLFF. In nucleotides, the CDR3 is TGTGCCAGTAACCCTAACGACAGGGCTGTTGAAAAACTGTTTTTT.

The V and J genes are TRBV14 and TRBJ2-7; the match to TRBD2 covers 7 bases. The CDR3 sequence is 16 residues long. J gave up 4 bases and V 3 bases, and 12 bases lay outside the gene matches. The V gene's germline CDR1 is SGHDN and CDR2 FVKESK. CDR3 region: CASSHVPGLPTYEQYF. CDR3 nucleotides: TGTGCCAGCAGCCATGTTCCGGGACTACCTACTTACGAGCAGTACTTC.

The chain links TRBV6-5 to TRBJ2-7, with D possibly TRBD1 on 6 matching bases. CDR1 is MNHEY, CDR2 SVGAGI, per germline. This CDR3 comprises 12 residues. V lost 6 bases, J lost 4 bases, and 10 bases lay in between. CDR3 amino acids: CASSADSYEQYF. CDR3 coding DNA: TGTGCCAGCAGCGCGGACAGTTACGAGCAGTACTTC.

The chain couples TRBV19 to TRBJ2-1; possible D gene TRBD2, 5 bases. The CDR3 totals 17 residues. Germline CDR1 LNHDA, CDR2 SQIVND (reference sequence). Deletions cut 3 bases from V and 0 bases from J, with 15 bases between. CDR3 nucleotides: TGTGCCAGTAGTATCCCATTGGGGAGAGGCTCCTACAATGAGCAGTTCTTC. It encodes CASSIPLGRGSYNEQFF.

The chain couples TRBV7-9 to TRBJ2-7; D is possibly TRBD2 (5 bases). V shed 2 bases and J shed 0 bases, with 14 bases lying between them. CDR3 length: 16 residues. Germline V gives CDR1 SEHNR, CDR2 FQNEAQ (reference sequence). CDR3 nucleotide sequence: TGTGCCAGCAGCTTATCAGTAGCGCCCAGCTCCTACGAGCAGTACTTC. This gives the protein CASSLSVAPSSYEQYF.

This clone came up a few times. This chain joins TRBV7-9 and TRBJ2-2, with 8 bases matching TRBD1. The ends lost 5 bases at V and 0 bases at J; junction bases unmatched: 8. Germline lookup yields CDR1 SEHNR and CDR2 FQNEAQ (reference sequence). The CDR3 runs 17 residues. The CDR3: CASSRGDRPSNTGELFF. CDR3 coding DNA: TGTGCCAGCAGCAGAGGGGACAGGCCCTCGAACACCGGGGAGCTGTTTTTT. The complete variable domain, with remaining parts taken from reference TRBV7-9 and TRBJ2-2, reads DTGVSQNPRHKITKRGQNVTFRCDPISEHNRLYWYRQTLGQGPEFLTYFQNEAQLEKSRLLSDRFSAERPKGSFSTLEIQRTEQGDSAMYLCASSRGDRPSNTGELFFGEGSRLTVL.

The rearrangement links TRBV11-2 to TRBJ2-3; 7 bases map to TRBD2. The CDR3 totals 17 residues. The V segment lost 4 bases and the J segment 0 bases; nucleotides outside the gene matches: 10. Germline V gene lookup returns CDR1 SGHAT and CDR2 FQNNGV. CDR3 sequence reads: CASSSQKGGRSTDTQYF. CDR3 DNA: TGTGCCAGCAGCTCCCAAAAAGGCGGGAGAAGCACAGATACGCAGTATTTT. The variable domain in full, with the rest retrieved from reference TRBV11-2 and TRBJ2-3, is EAGVAQSPRYKIIEKRQSVAFWCNPISGHATLYWYQQILGQGPKLLIQFQNNGVVDDSQLPKDRFSAERLKGVDSTLKIQPAKLEDSAVYLCASSSQKGGRSTDTQYFGPGTRLTVL.

The genes are TRBV18 and TRBJ2-3; 9 positions match TRBD2. The V gene end was trimmed by 5 bases and the J gene end by 2 bases; junction bases not matched to a gene: 11. CDR1 and CDR2 from the germline V gene are KGHSH and LQKENI. This CDR3 has 17 amino acids. The DNA of the CDR3 is TGTGCCAGCTCATCCTCGGTACTAGCGGGTGACACAGATACGCAGTATTTT. This codes for CASSSSVLAGDTDTQYF.

The rearrangement links TRBV5-1 to TRBJ2-7, with TRBD2 identical over 12 bases. Looked up from germline, CDR1 is SGHRS and CDR2 is YFSETQ. The V gene end was trimmed by 1 base and the J gene end by 2 bases; junction bases not matched to a gene: 4. The CDR3 extends over 16 amino acids. CDR3 residues: CASSLSSGRGAYEQYF. CDR3 coding DNA: TGCGCCAGCAGCTTGTCTAGCGGGAGGGGGGCCTACGAGCAGTACTTC.

This chain links TRBV5-4 with TRBJ2-7; D is possibly TRBD2 (5 bases). The V gene's germline CDR1 is SGHNT and CDR2 YYREEE (reference sequence). V lost 3 bases and J 3 bases, leaving 19 bases between the germline ends. The CDR3 totals 16 residues. This CDR3 reads CASSSAGLIVGYEQYF. CDR3 sequence (DNA): TGTGCCAGCAGCTCGGCGGGCCTTATCGTGGGCTACGAGCAGTACTTC.

V and J are TRBV27 and TRBJ1-5, with 8 bases lining up with TRBD1. Germline V lookup: CDR1 MNHEY, CDR2 SMNVEV (reference sequence). The length of the CDR3 is 15 residues. V trimming: 8 bases; J trimming: 7 bases; junction bases outside the gene matches: 13. The CDR3 here is CASGWTGRGVQPQHF. In DNA form, the CDR3 reads TGTGCCAGCGGGTGGACAGGGAGAGGTGTGCAGCCCCAGCATTTT.

This clone was picked up one time. This chain connects TRBV28 to TRBJ2-3; the D is unclear. V was clipped by 7 bases and J by 3 bases, with 11 bases between them. The CDR3 extends over 13 amino acids. CDR1 and CDR2 (germline): MDHEN, SYDVKM. The DNA of the CDR3 is TGTGCCAGCACCTCTGGGTGGACAGATACGCAGTATTTT. As protein: CASTSGWTDTQYF.

The rearrangement links TRBV11-2 to TRBJ2-3; D is unresolved. CDR1 is SGHAT and CDR2 is FQNNGV in the germline V gene. The CDR3 runs to 14 residues. Deletions cut 5 bases from V and 2 bases from J, with 11 bases between. In nucleotides, the CDR3 is TGTGCCAGCAGCAGTATGACGGTCACAGATACGCAGTATTTT. The encoded protein is CASSSMTVTDTQYF.

The CDR3 spells CASSSGTSEQFF. In DNA form, the CDR3 reads TGCGCCAGCAGCTCGGGTACGAGTGAGCAGTTCTTC. The gene calls are TRBV5-1 and TRBJ2-1; D not resolved. The V end lost 3 bases, the J end lost 9 bases, and 10 bases lay between the germline ends. Germline-derived CDR1 and CDR2 are SGHRS and YFSETQ. CDR3 length: 12 residues.